This TCR beta chain was sequenced during a study of long-term antiretroviral therapy in people with HIV (dated by TCRdb to the early 2020s). At the level of the whole study: The earliest samples were collected approximately a decade before the 2015 WHO recommendation for immediate ART, a period when ART was typically delayed until CD4 counts fell. This retrospective serial study examined whether starting ART and sustained HIV suppression were associated with changes in the composition and diversity of the TRB repertoire in peripheral blood. From 30 adults with confirmed HIV infection, the cohort provided 150 to 200 cryopreserved PBMC samples, gathered serially across a mean of about 6 years (range 1-12). Among the 30 or so participants with HIV, eleven to twelve were female. No cross-contamination during QIAcube processing was shown when test extractions of a monoclonal T-cell line were performed alongside over 25 polyclonal samples. Paper-wide results and their limitations: Starting ART was linked to a significant rise in TRB diversity, yet even after long-term ART the diversity remained significantly lower than in transplant donor controls. Expanded TRB clones identified before ART initiation dominated the repertoire at all time points, although this dominance fluctuated and declined in many PLHIV after ART. CDR3 length ranges in HIV repertoires were narrower than in controls, and network structure suggested an antigen-experienced repertoire with only a slight naive shift after ART. The samples were dated from about 2004 to 2018, and the ART regimens that were used may be less effective than current ART regimens. Owing to limited PBMC availability, only the TCR beta chain was sequenced, without alpha chain pairing. Because cell numbers in pre-ART samples were limited, unsorted PBMC were profiled instead of sorted CD4+ and CD8+ T cells. Inferences about post-ART repertoire changes were limited because no data were available on ART adherence, viral resistance or therapy changes.

Based on the germline V gene (reference sequence), the CDR1 and CDR2 sequences are LNHDA and SQIVND. V is cut by 8 bases and J by 0 bases, and the space between the germline ends is 11 bases. CDR3 length: 14 amino acids, cysteine to phenylalanine. CDR3 DNA only is kept here, 42 bases in frame from base 1. To be included, a participant needed at least one PBMC sample from before ART initiation plus at least two post-ART samples. Every participant with HIV received treatment in the United States of America. Before DNA extraction, cryopreserved samples of about 0.95-11 million PBMC were thawed and then washed. At the time of the earliest PBMC sample for each participant with HIV, ages ranged from about 20 to 55 years. Each participant contributed PBMC samples from 1-4 timepoints before ART initiation and 2-8 timepoints after ART initiation, with a median of 7 samples. Serial HIV viral load, CD4+ T-cell count, ART history and demographic data were obtained for every participant. Using a Qiagen kit on a QIAcube, genomic DNA was extracted from unsorted PBMC, with samples processed in batches of 12.

On this clone: Its antigen is currently not known. Nothing much larger sits one base from this clone, and base qualities are not available.

The immunoSEQ hsTCRB v3.0 assay was used at survey level resolution for TRB variable region sequencing. A depth of about 40,000-50,000 T-cell genomes per sample was targeted for TRB sequencing. An Illumina MiSeq with a v3 150-cycle kit was used to sequence the pooled TRB libraries. Regarding the original processing steps: Repertoire analysis ran in R within a reproducible Nextflow workflow covering QC, data transformation and analysis. LymphoSeq2, an R package for exploring AIRR-Seq data, was used to implement custom analyses. After excluding a few samples that yielded fewer than 5000 total TRB sequences, 150 to 200 HIV repertoires remained for analysis. Of the 188 retained HIV repertoires, almost 60 were collected before and around 130 after ART initiation. Repertoires were downsampled to 5000 TRB nucleotide sequences, and summary statistics were averaged over 100 downsampling iterations. Only TRB sequences with CDR3 regions of at least seven amino acids were retained for analysis. A Shannon entropy-derived clonality score and the Gini coefficient were used to measure diversity. In repertoire networks, the top 5000 CDR3 amino acid sequences were linked whenever an edit distance of one separated two sequences. For TRB CDR3 amino acid sequences, GLIPH2 was used to predict antigen specificity groups and MHC restriction. Known CMV, EBV, HIV or tissue antigen associations were flagged by matching CDR3 amino acid sequences against VDJdb and McPAS-TCR. Pre-ART, post-ART and control groups were compared with Wilcoxon signed-rank tests and Holm-Bonferroni correction. Sourced from immuneACCESS, this table was stored by TCRdb with only in-frame sequences that have V and J called. A share of the clones is absent; for the studies checked, an unresolved V gene accounts for under half, and the remainder has no known explanation. The V and J calls and the clone size are those of that table, but D and trimming were determined from the DNA. This sample is represented by roughly 17,000 clones; approximately 95% of them were singletons. Together, the top ten hold just over 1.4% of the sample.

The sample here was unsorted PBMCs, taken more than 10 years after starting antiretroviral therapy. This clonotype originated in a man between 25 and 39 years old with HIV. The chain joins TRBV19 to TRBJ1-3; the D gene is not confidently resolved. This receptor carries the CDR3 CASGQFLSGNTIYF. In nucleotide form, the sequence is TGTGCCAGTGGCCAGTTCCTCTCTGGAAACACCATATATTTT.